The subject of this entry is one T cell receptor (beta chain). Antigen unknown. These data are taken from a study of Ad26.COV2.S vaccination and SARS-CoV-2 variants. The CDR3 is made up of 15 amino acids. The V and J ends lost 1 base and 4 bases respectively, with 12 bases between them. CDR1 and CDR2 (germline): SEHNR, FQNEAQ (reference sequence). Findings and caveats of the study: Responses of spike-specific T cells (both CD8+ and CD4+) reportedly showed substantial breadth after vaccination. Total T cell responses may have been underestimated by the TCR breadth and depth analyses. It was found that vaccine and placebo recipients had similar non-spike TCR breadth. Placebo recipients trailed vaccine recipients in spike-specific TCR breadth.

Libraries were prepared by immunoSEQ multiplex PCR; TCRdb keeps only in-frame clonotypes and omits some of them. The sample lists about 350,000 clones, approximately 90% occurring once. The sample was peripheral blood, taken after recovery from COVID-19. The V and J genes are TRBV7-9 and TRBJ2-3; weak D call: TRBD1 (5 bases). This clonotype originated in a human donor who had recovered from COVID-19. CDR3 loop: CASSLGSGHADTQYF. DNA for the CDR3: TGTGCCAGCAGCTTAGGTTCAGGGCATGCAGATACGCAGTATTTT.